The present TCR beta chain was sequenced within a study of OX40 agonist ivuxolimab in advanced cancers. Study information: Aged roughly 23 to 79 with a mean of roughly 65 years, they were less than 90% male. Earlier anti-PD-1, anti-PD-L1 or anti-CTLA-4 therapy was permitted; about 44% had received some.

V lost 0 bases and J lost 4, with 5 bases in between. CDR3 size: 12 residues. The germline CDR1 and CDR2 sequences are SGHRS and YFSETQ. Some clones are missing from TCRdb's copy, which holds only in-frame ones; the method was immunoSEQ multiplex PCR. The sample carries some 40,000 clones, around 83% recorded once. The receptor comes from an adult with an advanced solid tumor such as melanoma, head and neck, liver or kidney cancer. The chain recombines TRBV5-1 with TRBJ2-7, with D unresolved. The source was CD4+ or CD8+ T cells sorted from blood, collected in a trial of the OX40 agonist ivuxolimab. CDR3 bases: TGCGCCAGCAGCTTGGTGGGTTACGAGCAGTACTTC. Translating gives CASSLVGYEQYF.